A selection of T cell receptor beta chains follows, all from one sample in a study of breast tumors, draining lymph nodes, adjacent tissues. TCRdb recomputed calls from the multiplex PCR reads with MiXCR, one row per CDR3 protein. The data contain about 15,000 distinct CDR3 sequences, around 50% of them singletons. Sequenced material: tumor-adjacent breast tissue. The source is a female donor with breast cancer. Some clones in this sample may be carry-over from other donors' samples. Each CDR3 is given with its conserved first and last residue. A D gene is named only where the DNA matches it firmly. Clone size appears in some rows only: once, few, many, or a class for an expanded clone.

J gene: TRBJ1-6
D gene: NA
V gene: TRBV11-1
clone size: medium-sized
CDR3 protein: CASSLRGKLSPLHF
CDR3 DNA: TGTGCCAGCAGCTTACGGGGGAAGCTCTCACCCCTCCACTTT

J gene: TRBJ2-7
D gene: TRBD1
V gene: TRBV14
clone size: NA
CDR3 protein: CASSQDRRQGYEQYF
CDR3 DNA: TGTGCCAGCAGCCAAGATCGGAGACAGGGGTACGAGCAGTACTTC

J gene: TRBJ2-3
D gene: TRBD2
V gene: TRBV24-1
clone size: NA
CDR3 protein: CATSDYLAGDETDTQYF
CDR3 DNA: TGTGCCACCAGTGACTACCTAGCGGGAGATGAGACAGATACGCAGTATTTT

J gene: TRBJ2-7
D gene: NA
V gene: TRBV5-1
clone size: medium-sized
CDR3 protein: CASSPAGGFAEQYF
CDR3 DNA: TGCGCCAGCAGCCCGGCCGGGGGCTTTGCGGAGCAGTACTTC

J gene: TRBJ1-5
D gene: NA
V gene: TRBV7-6
clone size: NA
CDR3 protein: CASSLATGYDSNQPQHF
CDR3 DNA: TGTGCCAGCAGCTTAGCTACAGGCTATGATAGCAATCAGCCCCAGCATTTT

J gene: TRBJ2-5
D gene: TRBD2
V gene: TRBV6-5
clone size: once
CDR3 protein: CASSELLLAGTRGETQYF
CDR3 DNA: TGTGCCAGCAGTGAGCTTTTACTAGCGGGCACCCGGGGGGAGACCCAGTACTTC

J gene: TRBJ2-3
D gene: NA
V gene: TRBV24-1
clone size: many
CDR3 protein: CATSDSTQGTQYF
CDR3 DNA: TGTGCCACCAGTGATTCGACCCAGGGTACGCAGTATTTT

J gene: TRBJ1-5
D gene: NA
V gene: TRBV7-3
clone size: many
CDR3 protein: CASSLTSGPNQPQHF
CDR3 DNA: TGTGCCAGCAGCTTAACTTCAGGGCCGAATCAGCCCCAGCATTTT

J gene: TRBJ2-7
D gene: NA
V gene: TRBV6-5
clone size: many
CDR3 protein: CASNRGGEQYF
CDR3 DNA: TGTGCCAGCAACCGAGGGGGCGAGCAGTACTTC

J gene: TRBJ2-3
D gene: NA
V gene: TRBV5-6
clone size: NA
CDR3 protein: CASSLVGGFTDPQYF
CDR3 DNA: TGTGCCAGCAGCTTGGTGGGGGGATTCACGGATCCGCAGTATTTT

J gene: TRBJ2-3
D gene: TRBD2
V gene: TRBV7-2
clone size: NA
CDR3 protein: CASSILAASTDTQYF
CDR3 DNA: TGTGCCAGCAGCATACTAGCGGCTAGCACAGATACGCAGTATTTT

J gene: TRBJ2-5
D gene: NA
V gene: TRBV7-9
clone size: NA
CDR3 protein: CASNRDSWETQYF
CDR3 DNA: TGTGCCAGCAACAGGGACTCTTGGGAGACCCAGTACTTC

J gene: TRBJ2-7
D gene: TRBD1
V gene: TRBV5-6
clone size: medium-sized
CDR3 protein: CASRGTGTYEQYF
CDR3 DNA: TGTGCCAGCAGAGGGACAGGGACTTACGAGCAGTACTTC

J gene: TRBJ1-4
D gene: NA
V gene: TRBV2
clone size: medium-sized
CDR3 protein: CASRRARNEKLFF
CDR3 DNA: TGTGCCAGCAGGAGGGCCCGGAATGAAAAACTGTTTTTT

J gene: TRBJ2-5
D gene: NA
V gene: TRBV6-2/TRBV6-3
clone size: NA
CDR3 protein: CASNAGQGTQYF
CDR3 DNA: TGCGCCAGCAACGCGGGGCAAGGGACCCAGTACTTC

J gene: TRBJ1-6
D gene: TRBD1
V gene: TRBV20-1
clone size: many
CDR3 protein: CSARDDRGWSPLHF
CDR3 DNA: TGCAGTGCTAGGGATGACAGGGGCTGGTCACCCCTCCACTTT

J gene: TRBJ2-3
D gene: NA
V gene: TRBV5-4
clone size: once
CDR3 protein: CASSLAGDTQYF
CDR3 DNA: TGTGCCAGCAGCTTGGCGGGAGATACGCAGTATTTT

J gene: TRBJ2-5
D gene: TRBD2
V gene: TRBV7-2
clone size: once
CDR3 protein: CASTVGTSGGSGTQYF
CDR3 DNA: TGTGCCAGCACCGTTGGAACTAGCGGAGGGAGTGGGACCCAGTACTTC

J gene: TRBJ2-7
D gene: NA
V gene: TRBV12-3/TRBV12-4
clone size: NA
CDR3 protein: CASSLSGSSPLQYF
CDR3 DNA: TGTGCCAGCAGTTTGTCCGGGTCATCGCCCCTGCAGTACTTC

J gene: TRBJ2-3
D gene: TRBD1
V gene: TRBV7-9
clone size: NA
CDR3 protein: CASSLKGWGQGAAHTQYF
CDR3 DNA: TGTGCCAGCAGCTTAAAGGGCTGGGGACAGGGGGCAGCGCATACGCAGTATTTT

J gene: TRBJ1-2
D gene: TRBD1
V gene: TRBV12-3/TRBV12-4
clone size: once
CDR3 protein: CASGRDGQVWSGYTF
CDR3 DNA: TGTGCCAGCGGCCGCGATGGACAGGTCTGGTCTGGCTACACCTTC

J gene: TRBJ2-1
D gene: TRBD1
V gene: TRBV29-1
clone size: NA
CDR3 protein: CSAAGQGKYEQFF
CDR3 DNA: TGCAGTGCGGCGGGACAGGGCAAGTATGAGCAGTTCTTC

J gene: TRBJ2-1
D gene: NA
V gene: TRBV24-1
clone size: NA
CDR3 protein: CASSDSDDNEQFF
CDR3 DNA: TGTGCCAGCAGTGACTCTGACGACAATGAGCAGTTCTTC

J gene: TRBJ2-7
D gene: NA
V gene: TRBV12-3/TRBV12-4
clone size: medium-sized
CDR3 protein: CASSSPSNEQYF
CDR3 DNA: TGTGCCAGCAGTTCCCCTTCTAACGAGCAGTACTTC

J gene: TRBJ2-7
D gene: TRBD1
V gene: TRBV9
clone size: NA
CDR3 protein: CASSTGQGKNEQYF
CDR3 DNA: TGTGCCAGCAGCACGGGACAGGGGAAAAACGAGCAGTACTTC

J gene: TRBJ1-2
D gene: NA
V gene: TRBV5-8
clone size: many
CDR3 protein: CASSLLNNYGYTF
CDR3 DNA: TGTGCCAGCAGCTTGCTCAATAACTATGGCTACACCTTC

J gene: TRBJ2-5
D gene: NA
V gene: TRBV12-3/TRBV12-4
clone size: NA
CDR3 protein: CASSNWGVMGHPNF
CDR3 DNA: TGTGCCAGCAGCAACTGGGGGGTAATGGGTCATCCAAACTTC

J gene: TRBJ1-6
D gene: TRBD1
V gene: TRBV28
clone size: many
CDR3 protein: CASSYAGTGYNSPLHF
CDR3 DNA: TGTGCCAGCAGTTATGCGGGGACAGGGTATAATTCACCCCTCCACTTT

J gene: TRBJ1-4
D gene: TRBD1
V gene: TRBV2
clone size: many
CDR3 protein: CASSAPGTGISTNEKLFF
CDR3 DNA: TGTGCCAGCAGCGCCCCCGGGACAGGAATCTCAACTAATGAAAAACTGTTTTTT

J gene: TRBJ1-2
D gene: TRBD1
V gene: TRBV12-3/TRBV12-4
clone size: few
CDR3 protein: CASSETGTGLSYTF
CDR3 DNA: TGTGCCAGCAGTGAAACCGGGACAGGTTTAAGCTACACCTTC

J gene: TRBJ2-3
D gene: TRBD2
V gene: TRBV20-1
clone size: many
CDR3 protein: CSAPSPTSGRRADTQYF
CDR3 DNA: TGCAGTGCTCCGAGCCCCACTAGCGGGAGGAGGGCAGATACGCAGTATTTT

J gene: TRBJ2-1
D gene: TRBD2
V gene: TRBV24-1
clone size: NA
CDR3 protein: CATSDFLLAGDKQFF
CDR3 DNA: TGTGCCACCAGTGATTTTCTTCTAGCGGGGGATAAGCAGTTCTTC

J gene: TRBJ1-1
D gene: NA
V gene: TRBV5-1
clone size: NA
CDR3 protein: CASSLQRPSIEAFF
CDR3 DNA: TGCGCCAGCAGCTTGCAACGGCCCTCTATTGAAGCTTTCTTT

J gene: TRBJ2-7
D gene: TRBD2
V gene: TRBV7-9
clone size: many
CDR3 protein: CASSRKAGALSYEQYF
CDR3 DNA: TGTGCCAGCAGTCGAAAAGCGGGGGCCCTCTCCTACGAGCAGTACTTC

J gene: TRBJ2-1
D gene: TRBD2
V gene: TRBV28
clone size: many
CDR3 protein: CASSLRTSYNEQFF
CDR3 DNA: TGTGCCAGCAGTCTGAGGACTAGCTACAATGAGCAGTTCTTC

J gene: TRBJ1-2
D gene: NA
V gene: TRBV24-1
clone size: NA
CDR3 protein: CATSDLGGSYGYTF
CDR3 DNA: TGTGCCACCAGTGATTTGGGGGGATCCTATGGCTACACCTTC

J gene: TRBJ2-3
D gene: NA
V gene: TRBV27
clone size: many
CDR3 protein: CASSLAGAPTQYF
CDR3 DNA: TGTGCCAGCAGCTTGGCTGGTGCCCCTACGCAGTATTTT

J gene: TRBJ2-1
D gene: NA
V gene: TRBV4-2
clone size: NA
CDR3 protein: CASSQVFGRGTNEQVF
CDR3 DNA: NA

J gene: TRBJ2-5
D gene: NA
V gene: TRBV18
clone size: once
CDR3 protein: CASSPSVGEAFFGQETQYF
CDR3 DNA: NA

J gene: TRBJ1-6
D gene: NA
V gene: TRBV7-3
clone size: NA
CDR3 protein: CASSTGEGNSPLHF
CDR3 DNA: TGTGCCAGCAGCACGGGAGAAGGGAATTCACCCCTCCACTTT

J gene: TRBJ1-2
D gene: TRBD1
V gene: TRBV5-5
clone size: NA
CDR3 protein: CASRGSGTGGTNYGYTF
CDR3 DNA: TGTGCCAGCAGAGGTAGCGGGACAGGGGGCACTAACTATGGCTACACCTTC

J gene: TRBJ2-7
D gene: TRBD2
V gene: TRBV20-1
clone size: NA
CDR3 protein: CSACMAGDTYEQYF
CDR3 DNA: TGCAGTGCATGTATGGCGGGGGATACCTACGAGCAGTACTTC

J gene: TRBJ2-5
D gene: NA
V gene: TRBV19
clone size: once
CDR3 protein: CASSIAGNNQPQYF
CDR3 DNA: TGTGCCAGTAGTATAGCGGGCAACAATCAGCCCCAGTACTTC

J gene: TRBJ1-4
D gene: NA
V gene: TRBV5-4
clone size: NA
CDR3 protein: CASGLRGDEKLFF
CDR3 DNA: TGTGCCAGCGGATTGCGGGGAGATGAAAAACTGTTTTTT

J gene: TRBJ1-3
D gene: NA
V gene: TRBV19
clone size: NA
CDR3 protein: CASSINSGSGNTIYF
CDR3 DNA: TGTGCCAGTAGTATCAACAGCGGCTCTGGAAACACCATATATTTT

J gene: TRBJ2-1
D gene: TRBD2
V gene: TRBV9
clone size: NA
CDR3 protein: CASSGGTSGRSPFF
CDR3 DNA: TGTGCCAGCAGCGGTGGGACTAGCGGGAGGTCTCCGTTCTTC

J gene: TRBJ1-3
D gene: NA
V gene: TRBV3-1
clone size: NA
CDR3 protein: CASSQRDNLLNTIYF
CDR3 DNA: TGTGCCAGCAGCCAACGTGACAATCTCCTCAACACCATATATTTT

J gene: TRBJ1-2
D gene: NA
V gene: TRBV11-3
clone size: NA
CDR3 protein: CASSLRAGASYGYTF
CDR3 DNA: TGTGCCAGCAGCTTGAGGGCAGGGGCGAGTTATGGCTACACCTTC

J gene: TRBJ2-7
D gene: NA
V gene: TRBV7-2
clone size: NA
CDR3 protein: CASSLGVRRDYEQYF
CDR3 DNA: TGTGCCAGCAGCTTAGGGGTTAGGCGGGACTACGAGCAGTACTTC

J gene: TRBJ2-7
D gene: NA
V gene: TRBV10-3
clone size: NA
CDR3 protein: CAISELNEQYF
CDR3 DNA: TGTGCCATCAGTGAGTTGAACGAGCAGTACTTC

J gene: TRBJ2-1
D gene: TRBD2
V gene: TRBV2
clone size: NA
CDR3 protein: CASMKGLAGLHNEQFF
CDR3 DNA: TGTGCCAGCATGAAGGGACTAGCGGGCCTTCACAATGAGCAGTTCTTC

J gene: TRBJ2-1
D gene: NA
V gene: TRBV19
clone size: many
CDR3 protein: CASSKTGRGNEQFF
CDR3 DNA: TGTGCCAGTAGTAAGACAGGTAGGGGCAATGAGCAGTTCTTC

J gene: TRBJ2-1
D gene: NA
V gene: TRBV5-1
clone size: NA
CDR3 protein: CASSLSTNAVNEQFF
CDR3 DNA: TGCGCCAGCAGCTTGTCGACGAACGCGGTCAATGAGCAGTTCTTC

J gene: TRBJ2-3
D gene: NA
V gene: TRBV7-8
clone size: NA
CDR3 protein: CASSLEGGGLTDTQYF
CDR3 DNA: TGTGCCAGCAGCTTAGAGGGGGGCGGTTTAACAGATACGCAGTATTTT

J gene: TRBJ2-3
D gene: TRBD1
V gene: TRBV5-1
clone size: NA
CDR3 protein: CASSTGQGTDTQYF
CDR3 DNA: TGCGCCAGCAGTACCGGACAGGGAACAGATACGCAGTATTTT